This T cell receptor beta chain was recovered during a study of technical replicates of blood from several donors. The CDR3 length is 15 residues. The ends lost 0 bases at V and 4 bases at J; junction bases unmatched: 5. Germline V gene data show CDR1 as SGHRS and CDR2 as YFSETQ. Using immunoSEQ multiplex PCR, the repertoire was profiled, and TCRdb retains in-frame clones only, with some absent. The table shows 75,000 to 85,000 clones, with 75% to 90% occurring only once. The sequence came from a human donor in good health. Some clones in this sample may be carry-over from other donors' samples. The sequencing input was PBMCs. The chain has TRBV5-1 and TRBJ1-1; TRBD1 agrees at 8 bases. CDR3 protein: CASSLDGQGCTEAFF. CDR3 DNA: TGCGCCAGCAGCTTGGATGGACAGGGATGCACTGAAGCTTTCTTT.